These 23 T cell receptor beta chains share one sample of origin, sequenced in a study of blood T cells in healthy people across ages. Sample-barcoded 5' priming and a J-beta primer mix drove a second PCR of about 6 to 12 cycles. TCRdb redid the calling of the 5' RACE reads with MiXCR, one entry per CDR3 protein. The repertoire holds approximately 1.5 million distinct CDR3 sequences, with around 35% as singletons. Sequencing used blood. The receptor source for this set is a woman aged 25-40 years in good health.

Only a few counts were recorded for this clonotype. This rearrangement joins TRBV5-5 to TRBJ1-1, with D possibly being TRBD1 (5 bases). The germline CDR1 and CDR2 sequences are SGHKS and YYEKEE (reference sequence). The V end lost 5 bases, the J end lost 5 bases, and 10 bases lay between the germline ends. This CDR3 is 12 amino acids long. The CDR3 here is CASRWGSTEAFF. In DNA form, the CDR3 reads TGTGCCAGCAGGTGGGGGAGTACTGAAGCTTTCTTT. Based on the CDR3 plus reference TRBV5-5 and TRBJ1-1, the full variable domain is DAGVTQSPTHLIKTRGQQVTLRCSPISGHKSVSWYQQVLGQGPQFIFQYYEKEERGRGNFPDRFSARQFPNYSSELNVNALLLGDSALYLCASRWGSTEAFFGQGTRLTVV.

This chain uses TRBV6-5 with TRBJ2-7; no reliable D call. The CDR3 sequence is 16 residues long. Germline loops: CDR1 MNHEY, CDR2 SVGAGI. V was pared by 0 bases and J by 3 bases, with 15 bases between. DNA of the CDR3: TGTGCCAGCAGTTACTCGAGATCCACTGTGGGCTACGAGCAGTACTTC. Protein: CASSYSRSTVGYEQYF.

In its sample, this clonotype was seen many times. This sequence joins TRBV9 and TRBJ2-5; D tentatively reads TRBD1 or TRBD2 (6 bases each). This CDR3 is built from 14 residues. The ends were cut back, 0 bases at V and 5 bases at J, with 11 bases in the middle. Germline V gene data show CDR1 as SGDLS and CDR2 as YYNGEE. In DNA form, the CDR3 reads TGTGCCAGCAGCGTAGTGGAAGGGGGGGAGACCCAGTACTTC. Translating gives CASSVVEGGETQYF.

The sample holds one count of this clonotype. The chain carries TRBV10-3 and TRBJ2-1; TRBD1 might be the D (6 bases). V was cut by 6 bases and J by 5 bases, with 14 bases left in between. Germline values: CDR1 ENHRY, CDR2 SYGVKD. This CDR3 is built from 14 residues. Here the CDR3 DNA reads TGTGCCATCAGGAACAGGGAATCGGACAATGAGCAGTTCTTC. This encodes CAIRNRESDNEQFF.

This CDR3 reads CSAPATYSNQPQHF. CDR3 sequence (DNA): TGCAGTGCTCCAGCAACTTATAGCAATCAGCCCCAGCATTTT. This chain uses TRBV20-1 with TRBJ1-5; D not resolved. Trimming took 5 bases from V and 0 from J, leaving 11 bases between them. The germline CDR1 and CDR2 sequences are DFQATT and SNEGSKA (reference sequence). The CDR3 loop spans 14 amino acids.

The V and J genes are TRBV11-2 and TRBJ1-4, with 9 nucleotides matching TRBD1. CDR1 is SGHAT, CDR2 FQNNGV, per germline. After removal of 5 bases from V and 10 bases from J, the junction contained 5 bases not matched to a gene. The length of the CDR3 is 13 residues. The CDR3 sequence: CASSPDRGVKLFF. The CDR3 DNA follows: TGTGCCAGCAGCCCTGACAGGGGGGTAAAACTGTTTTTT.

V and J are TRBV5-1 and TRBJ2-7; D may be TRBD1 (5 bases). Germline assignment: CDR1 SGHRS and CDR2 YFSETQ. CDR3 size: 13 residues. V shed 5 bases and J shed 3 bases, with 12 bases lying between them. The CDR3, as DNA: TGCGCCAGCAGTTATGTTGACAGCTACGAGCAGTACTTC. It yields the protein CASSYVDSYEQYF.

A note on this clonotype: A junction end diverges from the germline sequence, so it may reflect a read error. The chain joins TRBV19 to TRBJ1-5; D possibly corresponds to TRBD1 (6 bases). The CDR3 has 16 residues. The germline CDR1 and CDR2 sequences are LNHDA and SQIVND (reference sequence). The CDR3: CASSLGVDRSNQPQHF. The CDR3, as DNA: TGTGCCAGTAGTCTAGGGGTCGACAGGAGCAATCAGCCTCAGCATTTT. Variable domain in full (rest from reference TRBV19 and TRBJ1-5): DGGITQSPKYLFRKEGQNVTLSCEQNLNHDAMYWYRQDPGQGLRLIYYSQIVNDFQKGDIAEGYSVSREKKESFPLTVTSAQKNPTAFYLCASSLGVDRSNQPQHFGDGTRLSIL.

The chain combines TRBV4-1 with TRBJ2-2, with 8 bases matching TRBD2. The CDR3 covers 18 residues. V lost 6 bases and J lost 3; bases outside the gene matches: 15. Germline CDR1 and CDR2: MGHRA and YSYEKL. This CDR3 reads CASSDRPAGVGYTGELFF. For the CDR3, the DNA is TGCGCCAGCAGTGACCGACCAGCGGGAGTGGGCTACACCGGGGAGCTGTTTTTT.

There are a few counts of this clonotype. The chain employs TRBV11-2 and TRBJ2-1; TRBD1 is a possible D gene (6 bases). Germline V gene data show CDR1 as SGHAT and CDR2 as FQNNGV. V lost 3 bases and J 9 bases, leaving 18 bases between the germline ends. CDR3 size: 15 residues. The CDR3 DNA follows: TGTGCCAGCAGCTTGTATCTGGGGGCGGCTAGTGAGCAGTTCTTC. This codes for CASSLYLGAASEQFF.

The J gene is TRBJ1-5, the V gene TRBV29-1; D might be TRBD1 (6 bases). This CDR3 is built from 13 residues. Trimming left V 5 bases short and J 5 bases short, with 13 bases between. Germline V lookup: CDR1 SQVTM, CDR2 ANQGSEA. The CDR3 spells CSVMDSMDQPQHF. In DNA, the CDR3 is TGCAGCGTTATGGACAGTATGGATCAGCCCCAGCATTTT. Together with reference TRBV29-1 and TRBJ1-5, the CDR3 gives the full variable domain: SAVISQKPSRDICQRGTSLTIQCQVDSQVTMMFWYRQQPGQSLTLIATANQGSEATYESGFVIDKFPISRPNLTFSTLTVSNMSPEDSSIYLCSVMDSMDQPQHFGDGTRLSIL.

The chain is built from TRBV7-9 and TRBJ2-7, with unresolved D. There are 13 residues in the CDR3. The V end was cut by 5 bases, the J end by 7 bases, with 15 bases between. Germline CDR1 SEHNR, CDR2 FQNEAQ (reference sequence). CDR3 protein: CASSLDGLDEQYF. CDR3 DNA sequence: TGTGCCAGCAGCCTCGACGGTTTAGATGAGCAGTACTTC.

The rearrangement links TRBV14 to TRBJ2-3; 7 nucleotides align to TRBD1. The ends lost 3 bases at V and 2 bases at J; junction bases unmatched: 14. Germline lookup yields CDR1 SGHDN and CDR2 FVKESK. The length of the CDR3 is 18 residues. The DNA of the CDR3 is TGTGCCAGCAGCCACATGGACAGGCGCCCCCTGAACACAGATACGCAGTATTTT. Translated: CASSHMDRRPLNTDTQYF.

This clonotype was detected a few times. Written as DNA, the CDR3 is TGTGCCAGCAGCGGGCGGACAGGGAGGAATGAGCAGTTCTTC. This codes for CASSGRTGRNEQFF. The chain recombines TRBV9 with TRBJ2-1, with TRBD1 identical over 8 bases. V dropped 3 bases and J dropped 7; count of bases not matched to a gene: 6. Germline V gives CDR1 SGDLS, CDR2 YYNGEE. The CDR3 sequence is 14 residues long.

For the CDR3, the DNA is TGTGCCAGCAGCCTGGAGGGGGGACAGGGGGCCTACGAGCAGTACTTC. Amino acids: CASSLEGGQGAYEQYF. The chain links TRBV7-6 to TRBJ2-7; 11 bases map to TRBD1. The CDR3 covers 16 residues. The germline V gene has CDR1 SGHVS and CDR2 FNYEAQ. J lost 2 bases, V lost 5 bases, and 8 bases had no gene match.

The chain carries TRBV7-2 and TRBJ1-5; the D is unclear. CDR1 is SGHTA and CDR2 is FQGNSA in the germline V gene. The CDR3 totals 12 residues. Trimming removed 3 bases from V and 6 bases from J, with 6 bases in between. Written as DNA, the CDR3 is TGTGCCAGCAGCTTCGGGTTTCAGCCCCAGCATTTT. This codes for CASSFGFQPQHF. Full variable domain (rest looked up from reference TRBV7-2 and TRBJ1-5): GAGVSQSPSNKVTEKGKDVELRCDPISGHTALYWYRQSLGQGLEFLIYFQGNSAPDKSGLPSDRFSAERTGGSVSTLTIQRTQQEDSAVYLCASSFGFQPQHFGDGTRLSIL.

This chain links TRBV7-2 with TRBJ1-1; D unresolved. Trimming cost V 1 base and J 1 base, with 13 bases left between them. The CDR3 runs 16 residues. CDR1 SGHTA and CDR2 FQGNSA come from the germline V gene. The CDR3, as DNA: TGTGCCAGCAGCTTAGTAGCACCCCGAGGGAACACTGAAGCTTTCTTT. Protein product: CASSLVAPRGNTEAFF.

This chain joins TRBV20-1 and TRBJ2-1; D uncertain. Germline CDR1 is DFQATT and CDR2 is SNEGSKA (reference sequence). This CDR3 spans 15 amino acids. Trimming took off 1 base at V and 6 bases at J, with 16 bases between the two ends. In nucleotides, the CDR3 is TGCAGTGCTAGAGGAGTTCGCACCTACTCCAATGAGCAGTTCTTC. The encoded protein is CSARGVRTYSNEQFF.

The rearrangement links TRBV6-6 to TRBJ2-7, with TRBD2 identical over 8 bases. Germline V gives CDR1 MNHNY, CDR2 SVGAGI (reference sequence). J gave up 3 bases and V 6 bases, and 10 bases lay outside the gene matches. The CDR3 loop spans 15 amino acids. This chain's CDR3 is CASSSLIAGIYEQYF. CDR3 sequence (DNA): TGTGCCAGCAGCTCCCTCATAGCGGGGATCTACGAGCAGTACTTC.

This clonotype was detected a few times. CDR3 loop: CSASTGVSKNIQYF. CDR3 sequence (DNA): TGCAGTGCTAGTACAGGGGTATCCAAAAACATTCAGTACTTC. The chain couples TRBV20-1 to TRBJ2-4; 7 positions agree with TRBD1. Germline values: CDR1 DFQATT, CDR2 SNEGSKA (reference sequence). The CDR3 extends over 14 amino acids. V shed 3 bases and J 2 bases; nucleotides not matched to a gene: 4.

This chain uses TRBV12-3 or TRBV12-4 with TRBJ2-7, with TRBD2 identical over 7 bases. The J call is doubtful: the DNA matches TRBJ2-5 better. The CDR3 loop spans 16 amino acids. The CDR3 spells CASSSSGAGIYETQYF. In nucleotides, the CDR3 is TGTGCCAGCAGTTCCAGCGGGGCAGGGATTTATGAGACCCAGTACTTC.

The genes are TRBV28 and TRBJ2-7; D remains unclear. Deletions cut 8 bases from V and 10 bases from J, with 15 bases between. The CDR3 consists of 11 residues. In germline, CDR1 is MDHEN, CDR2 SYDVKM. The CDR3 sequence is CASCPLGPQYF. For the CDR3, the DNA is TGTGCCAGCTGCCCACTTGGACCCCAGTACTTC.

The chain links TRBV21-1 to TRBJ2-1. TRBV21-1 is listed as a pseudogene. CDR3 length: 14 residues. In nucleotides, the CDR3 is TGTGCCAGCAGCAATGGCCAGAAATGCAATGAGCAGTTCTTC. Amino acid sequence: CASSNGQKCNEQFF.